This passage covers 16 T cell receptor beta chains from one sample sequenced in a study of cytomegalovirus exposure and HLA in healthy donors (dated by TCRdb to 2016 to 2017). Preparation of the library involved the immunoSEQ multiplex PCR assay. The multiplex PCR relied on a mix of 60 forward primers for TCR Vbeta segments and 13 reverse primers for TCR Jbeta segments. Drawn from immuneACCESS, this table holds only the in-frame rearrangements with V and J called that TCRdb kept. Clones are partly lost; checked studies trace under half to an unresolved V gene and leave the rest unexplained. The sample table holds 110,000 to 150,000 clones, of which approximately 70% were seen once. The ten largest clones add up to 1.5% to 2% of the sample. The sample was PBMCs. The receptors come from a woman aged 25 to 39 in good health and CMV-seronegative.

J is TRBJ1-6 and V is TRBV5-5; D is unresolved. CDR1 is SGHKS and CDR2 is YYEKEE in the germline V gene (reference sequence). This CDR3 spans 16 amino acids. Trimming cost V 0 bases and J 0 bases, with 7 bases left between them. The CDR3 reads CASSLGVYSYNSPLHF. CDR3 DNA sequence: TGTGCCAGCAGCTTGGGAGTATACTCCTATAATTCACCCCTCCACTTT.

On this clone: A junction end diverges from the germline sequence, so it may reflect a read error. The chain combines TRBV7-9 with TRBJ1-2; no clear D. The V gene's germline CDR1 is SEHNR and CDR2 FQNEAQ (reference sequence). The CDR3 is 11 amino acids. The CDR3 loop reads CSSSLVGGYTF. The CDR3 DNA reads as TGTTCCAGCAGCTTAGTGGGCGGCTACACCTTC.

This clone was counted between two and nine times. The genes are TRBV4-1 and TRBJ1-2, with 7 bases identical to TRBD1. Germline CDR1 is MGHRA and CDR2 is YSYEKL. This CDR3 has 16 amino acids. With V trimmed by 1 base and J by 8 bases, 13 bases remained unmatched. The CDR3 sequence: CASSQVSLTGSVGYTF. CDR3 nucleotide sequence: TGCGCCAGCAGCCAAGTCTCACTGACAGGGTCGGTCGGCTACACCTTC.

The sample holds a few counts of this clone. The rearrangement uses TRBV5-6 and TRBJ1-3; D is ambiguous. Trimming removed 3 bases from V and 4 bases from J, with 14 bases in between. The CDR3 is made up of 15 amino acids. Germline CDR1 is SGHDT and CDR2 is YYEEEE. The CDR3 region is CASSSGRELGNTIYF. CDR3 sequence (DNA): TGTGCCAGCAGCTCGGGAAGGGAGTTAGGAAACACCATATATTTT.

This clone was counted once. The V and J genes are TRBV10-3 and TRBJ2-3; D remains unclear. Germline V gene sequence: CDR1 ENHRY, CDR2 SYGVKD. This CDR3 has 15 amino acids. The V and J ends lost 0 bases and 4 bases respectively, with 11 bases between them. CDR3 amino acids: CAISESAASPDTQYF. Here the CDR3 DNA reads TGTGCCATCAGTGAGTCGGCTGCTAGTCCAGATACGCAGTATTTT.

This clone came up a few times. The chain links TRBV27 to TRBJ2-7; 9 bases match TRBD1. Germline V lookup: CDR1 MNHEY, CDR2 SMNVEV (reference sequence). CDR3 length: 13 residues. CDR3 in amino acids: CASSSRQGEIIVV. As DNA, the CDR3 is TGTGCCAGCAGTTCCCGACAGGGGGAGATAATTGTGGTC.

V usage is TRBV28 and J usage is TRBJ2-7, with 12 bases aligning to TRBD2. The germline V gene has CDR1 MDHEN and CDR2 SYDVKM. This CDR3 has 13 amino acids. V shed 5 bases, J shed 4 bases, and the junction held 0 bases outside the gene matches. The CDR3 sequence: CASSGTSGYEQYV. As DNA, the CDR3 is TGTGCCAGCAGTGGGACTAGCGGGTACGAGCAGTACGTC.

V is TRBV5-5 and J is TRBJ1-1; D gene uncertain. CDR1 and CDR2 from the germline V gene are SGHKS and YYEKEE (reference sequence). V lost 0 bases and J lost 7, with 13 bases in between. The CDR3 sequence is 14 residues long. CDR3 nucleotides: TGTGCCAGCAGCTTGGAGCAGGTCATCATTGAAGCTTTCTTT. This gives the protein CASSLEQVIIEAFF. The full variable domain, rest sourced from reference TRBV5-5 and TRBJ1-1, is DAGVTQSPTHLIKTRGQQVTLRCSPISGHKSVSWYQQVLGQGPQFIFQYYEKEERGRGNFPDRFSARQFPNYSSELNVNALLLGDSALYLCASSLEQVIIEAFFGQGTRLTVV.

CDR3 sequence: CASSTGQGTATNEKLFF. In DNA form, the CDR3 reads TGTGCCAGCAGCACCGGACAGGGTACTGCAACTAATGAAAAACTGTTTTTT. The chain links TRBV4-2 to TRBJ1-4; TRBD1 matches at 8 bases. Germline V lookup: CDR1 LGHNA, CDR2 YNFKEQ. The junction had 8 bases not matched to a gene; V was cut back by 5 bases and J by 0 bases. The CDR3 is 17 amino acids.

This clone was picked up a small number of times. V is TRBV28 and J is TRBJ2-2; 16 positions match TRBD2. CDR1 is MDHEN, CDR2 SYDVKM, per germline. The CDR3 is 19 residues long. V trimming: 4 bases; J trimming: 5 bases; junction bases outside the gene matches: 10. In DNA form, the CDR3 reads TGTGCCAGCAGTTCCCCGCCGGGACTAGCGGGGGGGCCAACCGGGGAGCTGTTTTTT. Translation gives CASSSPPGLAGGPTGELFF. The variable domain in full, with the rest retrieved from reference TRBV28 and TRBJ2-2, is DVKVTQSSRYLVKRTGEKVFLECVQDMDHENMFWYRQDPGLGLRLIYFSYDVKMKEKGDIPEGYSVSREKKERFSLILESASTNQTSMYLCASSSPPGLAGGPTGELFFGEGSRLTVL.

The chain couples TRBV11-2 to TRBJ2-1; 10 bases map to TRBD2. Trimming at V came to 1 base and at J to 9 bases, leaving 12 bases not matched to a gene. The CDR3 totals 17 residues. The germline V gene encodes CDR1 SGHAT and CDR2 FQNNGV. CDR3 amino acids: CASSLVVAGGKRSEQFF. CDR3 DNA: TGTGCCAGCAGCTTAGTAGTAGCGGGAGGCAAGAGGAGTGAGCAGTTCTTC.

The chain employs TRBV30 and TRBJ1-1, with D unresolved. V lost 3 bases and J lost 1, with 9 bases in between. Germline values: CDR1 GTSNPN, CDR2 SVGIG (reference sequence). The length of the CDR3 is 13 residues. The CDR3: CAWRLGANTEAFF. The CDR3 DNA reads TGTGCCTGGAGATTGGGAGCGAACACTGAAGCTTTCTTT.

The chain employs TRBV7-2 and TRBJ1-5, with unresolved D. V was pared by 8 bases and J by 6 bases, with 20 bases between. The CDR3 has 15 residues. Looked up from germline, CDR1 is SGHTA and CDR2 is FQGNSA. CDR3 sequence reads: CASQIYPAGSQPQHF. DNA for the CDR3: TGTGCCAGCCAAATATACCCTGCGGGAAGTCAGCCCCAGCATTTT.

The chain couples TRBV5-1 to TRBJ2-7; 10 nucleotides align to TRBD1. The CDR3 extends over 15 amino acids. V lost 4 bases, J lost 2 bases, and 6 bases stayed unmatched. CDR1 SGHRS and CDR2 YFSETQ come from the germline V gene. CDR3 in DNA: TGCGCCAGCAGCCCCGGGACAGGGGTTACCTACGAGCAGTACTTC. Translating gives CASSPGTGVTYEQYF. The full variable domain, with the rest looked up from reference TRBV5-1 and TRBJ2-7, is KAGVTQTPRYLIKTRGQQVTLSCSPISGHRSVSWYQQTPGQGLQFLFEYFSETQRNKGNFPGRFSGRQFSNSRSEMNVSTLELGDSALYLCASSPGTGVTYEQYFGPGTRLTVT.

The chain couples TRBV7-8 to TRBJ1-5; 7 bases are a match to TRBD1. Germline CDR1 is SGHVS and CDR2 is FQNEAQ. This CDR3 is 14 amino acids long. After removal of 8 bases from V and 6 bases from J, the junction contained 10 bases not matched to a gene. The DNA of the CDR3 is TGTGCCAGCCGAGACAGGGCCGCGGGTCAGCCCCAGCATTTT. Translating it yields CASRDRAAGQPQHF.

This CDR3 is CASSRQGRDTEAFF. CDR3 sequence (DNA): TGTGCCAGCAGTCGACAGGGTAGGGACACTGAAGCTTTCTTT. The chain couples TRBV6-5 to TRBJ1-1, with 7 bases matching TRBD1. The CDR3 length is 14 residues. J lost 3 bases, V lost 5 bases, and 6 bases had no gene match. CDR1 and CDR2 from the germline V gene are MNHEY and SVGAGI.